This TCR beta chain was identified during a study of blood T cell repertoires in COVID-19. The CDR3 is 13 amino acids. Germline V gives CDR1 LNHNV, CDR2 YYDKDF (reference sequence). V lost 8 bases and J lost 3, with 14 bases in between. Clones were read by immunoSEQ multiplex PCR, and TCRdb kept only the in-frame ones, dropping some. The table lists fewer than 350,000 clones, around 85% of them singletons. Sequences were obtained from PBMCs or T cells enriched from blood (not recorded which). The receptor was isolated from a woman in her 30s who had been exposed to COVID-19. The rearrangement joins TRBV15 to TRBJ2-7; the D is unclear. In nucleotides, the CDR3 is TGTGCCACCTCGGTACTCCGAGGCTACGAGCAGTACTTC. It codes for CATSVLRGYEQYF. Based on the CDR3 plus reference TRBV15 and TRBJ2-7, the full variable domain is DAMVIQNPRYQVTQFGKPVTLSCSQTLNHNVMYWYQQKSSQAPKLLFHYYDKDFNNEADTPDNFQSRRPNTSFCFLDIRSPGLGDTAMYLCATSVLRGYEQYFGPGTRLTVT.